The 23 T cell receptor beta chains given below trace back to one sample, sequenced in a study of blood T cell repertoires in COVID-19. Some clones are missing from TCRdb's copy, which holds only in-frame ones; the method was immunoSEQ multiplex PCR. The sample holds 60,000 to 75,000 clones, around 87% seen once. The sample taken for sequencing was peripheral blood. The receptors derive from a man between 60 and 75 years old with acute or convalescent COVID-19.

The chain links TRBV11-2 to TRBJ2-3; D may be TRBD2 (6 bases). The CDR3 is 15 amino acids. Trimming removed 0 bases at V and 1 base at J, with 8 bases between. Germline V lookup: CDR1 SGHAT, CDR2 FQNNGV. The CDR3 loop is CASSLETGGTDTQYF. For the CDR3, the DNA is TGTGCCAGCAGCTTAGAAACGGGGGGCACAGATACGCAGTATTTT.

This clone appeared a single time. The gene calls are TRBV2 and TRBJ1-2, with 7 bases that match TRBD1. The CDR3 runs 21 residues. Looked up from germline, CDR1 is SNHLY and CDR2 is FYNNEI. Losses at the gene ends were 4 bases for V and 3 bases for J; bases not matched to a gene: 26. The CDR3 region is CASSVAPSGGSSQENYYGYTF. The DNA of the CDR3 is TGTGCCAGCAGTGTCGCCCCGTCAGGGGGATCGAGTCAGGAGAATTACTATGGCTACACCTTC.

The V and J genes are TRBV19 and TRBJ2-3; no clear D gene. CDR3 length equals 15 residues. The ends were cut back, 6 bases at V and 3 bases at J, with 16 bases in the middle. Germline-derived CDR1 and CDR2 are LNHDA and SQIVND (reference sequence). The CDR3 loop reads CASSAVPELTDTQYF. The CDR3 DNA reads as TGTGCCAGTAGCGCGGTCCCTGAATTGACAGATACGCAGTATTTT.

This clone was counted a few times. The gene calls are TRBV6-5 and TRBJ1-6; possible D gene TRBD1, 5 bases. Germline-derived CDR1 and CDR2 are MNHEY and SVGAGI. Deletions cut 2 bases from V and 3 bases from J, with 8 bases between. This CDR3 contains 15 residues. The CDR3 DNA sequence: TGTGCCAGCAGTTACGGACAAGACTATAATTCACCCCTCCACTTT. Protein: CASSYGQDYNSPLHF.

The chain combines TRBV18 with TRBJ2-2, with D perhaps matching TRBD2 (6 bases). This CDR3 has 16 residues. In germline, CDR1 is KGHSH, CDR2 LQKENI. Trimming pared 0 bases from V and 5 bases from J, leaving 13 bases between. CDR3 protein: CASSPPGRGDTGELFF. DNA for the CDR3: TGTGCCAGCTCACCACCGGGGCGGGGAGATACCGGGGAGCTGTTTTTT.

The chain is built from TRBV19 and TRBJ2-1; TRBD2 aligns across 13 bases. In germline, CDR1 is LNHDA, CDR2 SQIVND (reference sequence). The CDR3 consists of 15 residues. Germline trimming cut 6 bases from V and 6 bases from J; bases unmatched to any gene: 5. In DNA, the CDR3 is TGTGCCAGTAGGAAGGGACTAGCGGGGTTCAATGAGCAGTTCTTC. Residues: CASRKGLAGFNEQFF.

This rearrangement joins TRBV5-1 to TRBJ1-2, with D maybe TRBD1 (6 bases). Deletions cut 4 bases from V and 3 bases from J, with 13 bases between. Germline assignment: CDR1 SGHRS and CDR2 YFSETQ. The CDR3 length is 14 residues. The CDR3 region is CASSRGDYDYGYTF. CDR3 nucleotides: TGCGCCAGCAGCAGGGGGGACTATGACTATGGCTACACCTTC.

This sequence joins TRBV19 and TRBJ2-1; D unclear. CDR1 LNHDA and CDR2 SQIVND come from the germline V gene (reference sequence). The ends were cut back, 5 bases at V and 8 bases at J, with 19 bases in the middle. The CDR3 totals 15 residues. Here the CDR3 DNA reads TGTGCCAGTAGTGCCCCCCTAGAGACCCGCGATGAGCAGTTCTTC. It encodes CASSAPLETRDEQFF.

The J gene is TRBJ2-5, the V gene TRBV7-2, with D possibly TRBD2 on 5 matching bases. Germline V lookup: CDR1 SGHTA, CDR2 FQGNSA. The CDR3 spans 13 residues. The germline V and J ends were trimmed by 5 bases and 0 bases, with 7 bases remaining between them. The CDR3 spells CASSRGHQETQYF. CDR3 in DNA: TGTGCCAGCAGCCGCGGGCACCAAGAGACCCAGTACTTC. Supplemented by reference TRBV7-2 and TRBJ2-5, the full variable domain reads GAGVSQSPSNKVTEKGKDVELRCDPISGHTALYWYRQSLGQGLEFLIYFQGNSAPDKSGLPSDRFSAERTGGSVSTLTIQRTQQEDSAVYLCASSRGHQETQYFGPGTRLLVL.

The sample holds a few counts of this clone. The chain is built from TRBV9 and TRBJ1-3; perhaps TRBD1 as D (6 bases). Between the trimmed V and J ends, which lost 0 bases and 3 bases, there was a span of 16 bases. The CDR3 is made up of 17 amino acids. Germline V gives CDR1 SGDLS, CDR2 YYNGEE. CDR3 coding DNA: TGTGCCAGCAGCGTAGCCCTGCCAGGGGCTGGTGGAAACACCATATATTTT. Residues: CASSVALPGAGGNTIYF.

The genes are TRBV20-1 and TRBJ1-4; 7 bases are a match to TRBD1. Per the germline V gene, CDR1 is DFQATT and CDR2 is SNEGSKA (reference sequence). V shed 3 bases, J shed 8 bases, and the junction held 6 bases outside the gene matches. The CDR3 has 13 amino acids. CDR3 sequence reads: CSASDRVFEKLFF. Here the CDR3 DNA reads TGCAGTGCTAGTGACAGGGTATTCGAAAAACTGTTTTTT.

This clone was seen once. The J gene is TRBJ1-2, the V gene TRBV24-1; 7 bases align to TRBD1. Germline V lookup: CDR1 KGHDR, CDR2 SFDVKD. J was trimmed by 7 bases and V by 9 bases; bases with no gene match: 10. This CDR3 comprises 13 residues. The CDR3 loop reads CATGRQGVSGYTF. The CDR3 DNA sequence: TGTGCCACCGGAAGACAGGGTGTGAGTGGCTACACCTTC.

This clone is a singleton in its sample. The junction does not match germline at one end; this may be a read error. The chain recombines TRBV7-7 with TRBJ2-3, with D possibly TRBD2 on 5 matching bases. Per the germline V gene, CDR1 is SSHAT and CDR2 is FNYEAQ (reference sequence). This CDR3 has 16 amino acids. The CDR3 DNA is TGTGCTAGCAGCTTAGGCCCTAGCTTTGGCACAGATACGCAGTATTTT. This gives the protein CASSLGPSFGTDTQYF. The variable domain in full, completed from reference TRBV7-7 and TRBJ2-3, reads GAGVSQSPRYKVTKRGQDVTLRCDPISSHATLYWYQQALGQGPEFLTYFNYEAQPDKSGLPSDRFSAERPEGSISTLTIQRTEQRDSAMYRCASSLGPSFGTDTQYFGPGTRLTVL.

The chain recombines TRBV28 with TRBJ2-7; maybe TRBD1 (7 bases). The CDR3 totals 14 residues. Between the trimmed V and J ends, which lost 3 bases and 5 bases, there was a span of 14 bases. Germline-derived CDR1 and CDR2 are MDHEN and SYDVKM. DNA for the CDR3: TGTGCCAGCAGTTTCGGCCAGGGGGGAGACGAGCAGTACTTC. Protein sequence: CASSFGQGGDEQYF.

The sample holds a few counts of this clone. The chain couples TRBV6-1 to TRBJ1-4, with 7 bases lining up with TRBD1. CDR1 and CDR2 from the germline V gene are MNHNS and SASEGT. J was trimmed by 8 bases and V by 0 bases; bases with no gene match: 6. This CDR3 region has 15 residues. The CDR3 nucleotides are TGTGCCAGCAGTGAAGCTGACAGGGAGAGGGAAAAACTGTTTTTT. It is translated as CASSEADREREKLFF.

The chain recombines TRBV30 with TRBJ1-2; D possibly corresponds to TRBD1 (5 bases). Trimming cost V 2 bases and J 8 bases, with 12 bases left between them. Per the germline V gene, CDR1 is GTSNPN and CDR2 is SVGIG (reference sequence). The CDR3 has 12 residues. This chain's CDR3 is CAWSRDRGGYTF. The DNA of the CDR3 is TGTGCCTGGAGTCGAGACAGAGGCGGCTACACCTTC. The variable domain in full, with the rest retrieved from reference TRBV30 and TRBJ1-2, is SQTIHQWPATLVQPVGSPLSLECTVEGTSNPNLYWYRQAAGRGLQLLFYSVGIGQISSEVPQNLSASRPQDRQFILSSKKLLLSDSGFYLCAWSRDRGGYTFGSGTRLTVV.

The rearrangement joins TRBV5-1 to TRBJ1-2; 7 bases line up with TRBD1. The CDR3 has 15 residues. J gave up 1 base and V 1 base, and 4 bases lay outside the gene matches. The germline gives CDR1 SGHRS, CDR2 YFSETQ. CDR3 sequence (DNA): TGCGCCAGCAGCTTGACAGGGGACAATAACTATGGCTACACCTTC. Residues: CASSLTGDNNYGYTF. Looking up the rest from reference TRBV5-1 and TRBJ1-2 gives the full variable domain: KAGVTQTPRYLIKTRGQQVTLSCSPISGHRSVSWYQQTPGQGLQFLFEYFSETQRNKGNFPGRFSGRQFSNSRSEMNVSTLELGDSALYLCASSLTGDNNYGYTFGSGTRLTVV.

This chain connects TRBV7-9 to TRBJ2-7; TRBD2 might be the D (5 bases). Trimming took 3 bases from V and 13 from J, leaving 13 bases between them. Germline V gene data show CDR1 as SEHNR and CDR2 as FQNEAQ (reference sequence). This CDR3 spans 11 amino acids. The CDR3 spells CASSFIGDFYF. Written as DNA, the CDR3 is TGTGCCAGCAGCTTTATCGGGGATTTTTACTTC.

The chain links TRBV11-3 to TRBJ2-2; 9 nucleotides line up with TRBD2. Germline V CDR1 and CDR2: SGHNT, YENEEA. This CDR3 comprises 19 residues. V lost 1 base, J lost 2 bases, and 11 bases stayed unmatched. The CDR3 nucleotides are TGTGCCAGCAGCTTAGGATATTCGGTAGCGGGGGTCAACACCGGGGAGCTGTTTTTT. Its translation is CASSLGYSVAGVNTGELFF. The full variable domain, completed using reference TRBV11-3 and TRBJ2-2, is EAGVVQSPRYKIIEKKQPVAFWCNPISGHNTLYWYLQNLGQGPELLIRYENEEAVDDSQLPKDRFSAERLKGVDSTLKIQPAELGDSAVYLCASSLGYSVAGVNTGELFFGEGSRLTVL.

The gene calls are TRBV10-3 and TRBJ1-1; unclear D gene. The CDR3 loop spans 15 amino acids. V lost 0 bases to trimming and J lost 3 bases, with 11 bases between them. Germline V CDR1 and CDR2: ENHRY, SYGVKD. The CDR3 here is CAISESGEGYTEAFF. In nucleotides, the CDR3 is TGTGCCATCAGTGAGTCTGGAGAGGGATACACTGAAGCTTTCTTT.

On this clone: Other DNA sequences in the same sample also yield this CDR3. The rearrangement links TRBV19 to TRBJ2-7; D perhaps matches TRBD1 (5 bases). Trimming stripped 1 base from V and 4 bases from J, with 8 bases between. The CDR3 extends over 13 amino acids. Germline CDR1 reads LNHDA; CDR2 reads SQIVND (reference sequence). The CDR3 sequence: CASSIGQGYEQYF. The CDR3 DNA is TGTGCCAGTAGTATAGGGCAGGGATACGAGCAGTACTTC.

The CDR3 DNA is TGTGCCTGGTTTAGGGGACAGATGAACACTGAAGCTTTCTTT. As protein: CAWFRGQMNTEAFF. The genes are TRBV30 and TRBJ1-1, with 7 nucleotides matching TRBD1. The germline V gene has CDR1 GTSNPN and CDR2 SVGIG (reference sequence). Trimming cost V 5 bases and J 0 bases; bases outside gene matches: 6. There are 14 residues in the CDR3.

The V call is TRBV27, the J call TRBJ1-4; D uncertain. The CDR3 has 14 residues. Germline lookup yields CDR1 MNHEY and CDR2 SMNVEV (reference sequence). The germline V and J ends were trimmed by 6 bases and 7 bases, with 15 bases remaining between them. CDR3 amino acids: CASSFGSPGEKLFF. The CDR3 DNA reads as TGTGCCAGCAGCTTCGGCTCCCCGGGTGAAAAACTGTTTTTT.